Listed below are T cell receptor beta chains from one sample, sequenced in a study of beta chain features in type 1 diabetes. Sequencing used immunoSEQ multiplex PCR; TCRdb keeps in-frame clones, though not all of them. The sample records about 260,000 clones, approximately 25% being singletons. Sequenced sample: naive CD4+ T cells from blood. The receptors here all came from a woman aged 25 to 45 with type 1 diabetes. Each CDR3 is given with its conserved first and last residue. A D gene is named only where the DNA matches it firmly. Size is omitted from some rows. Given values are once, few, many or a class for expanded clones.

v_call	j_call	clone_size	d_call	cdr3_nt	cdr3_aa
TRBV30	TRBJ1-1	.	TRBD1	TGTGCCTGGAGTGCGACAGGGTTCACTGAAGCTTTCTTT	CAWSATGFTEAFF
TRBV29-1	TRBJ2-5	.	TRBD1	TGCAGCGTGGGGCGACAGGGCGAGACCCAGTACTTC	CSVGRQGETQYF
TRBV6-5	TRBJ2-3	.	.	TGTGCCAGCAAGGGACTCACAGATACGCAGTATTTT	CASKGLTDTQYF
TRBV6-5	TRBJ1-2	.	TRBD1	TGTGCCAGCAGTTACCGTCGACAGGGAGCAAGCGGCTACACCTTC	CASSYRRQGASGYTF
TRBV29-1	TRBJ1-1	few	.	TGCAGCGTTGAAATTACCCCGGGCACTGAAGCTTTCTTT	CSVEITPGTEAFF
TRBV30	TRBJ2-1	few	TRBD2	TGTGCCTGGACCAGACCGGGACTACACAATGAGCAGTTCTTC	CAWTRPGLHNEQFF
TRBV9	TRBJ1-5	few	.	TGTGCCAGCAGCGTAGGAGGCGAGATACATGGCAATCAGCCCCAGCATTTT	CASSVGGEIHGNQPQHF
TRBV7-2	TRBJ2-7	.	.	TGTGCCAGCAGCTTAGTGCTCGGGAGTACCTACGAGCAGTACTTC	CASSLVLGSTYEQYF
TRBV29-1	TRBJ1-1	.	.	TGCAGCGTCGCGGACAGGAACACTGAAGCTTTCTTT	CSVADRNTEAFF
TRBV7-2	TRBJ2-4	few	TRBD1	TGTGCCAGCAGCTTAGCGCCAGGGCTGTTGCGGAAGACAGGGACCAAAAACATTCAGTACTTC	CASSLAPGLLRKTGTKNIQYF
TRBV29-1	TRBJ2-3	.	TRBD2	TGCAGCGTTGTAGCTAGCGGGAGGTCCCGAGATACGCAGTATTTT	CSVVASGRSRDTQYF
TRBV29-1	TRBJ2-7	.	.	TGCAGCGTTGAAGTACAGCACTACGAGCAGTACTTC	CSVEVQHYEQYF
TRBV29-1	TRBJ2-5	.	TRBD2	TGCAGCGTTGTTGAGCGGGACGAGACCCAGTACTTC	CSVVERDETQYF
TRBV25-1	TRBJ2-5	few	TRBD2	TGTGCCAGCAGTGTGTCTAGCGGGATCCAAGAGACCCAGTACTTC	CASSVSSGIQETQYF
TRBV4-2	TRBJ2-7	few	TRBD2	TGTGCCAGCAGCCGGGTAGCGGGGACTAACTACTACGAGCAGTACTTC	CASSRVAGTNYYEQYF
TRBV7-9	TRBJ1-5	few	.	TGTGCCAGCAGCTCTCTACAGGGTAGCAATCAGCCCCAGCATTTT	CASSSLQGSNQPQHF
TRBV11-2	TRBJ2-7	.	.	TGTGCCAGCAGCGTACACAGGGAAGGTGCCTACGAGCAGTACTTC	CASSVHREGAYEQYF
TRBV7-3	TRBJ1-1	.	TRBD1	TGTGCCAGCAGCCCTCAAGGGGACAGGGTTACTGAAGCTTTCTTT	CASSPQGDRVTEAFF
TRBV30	TRBJ2-5	.	.	TGTGCCTCCACACAGAGACAAGAGACCCAGTACTTC	CASTQRQETQYF
TRBV29-1	TRBJ1-1	few	.	TGCAGCGCTAACTCCGGGGGCACTGAAGCTTTCTTT	CSANSGGTEAFF
TRBV5-5	TRBJ2-3	.	TRBD2	TGTGCCAGCAGCCCGAGCGGGAGCTTAAATACGCAGTATTTT	CASSPSGSLNTQYF
TRBV7-9	TRBJ2-1	.	TRBD2	TGTGCCAGCAGCACAGGACTAGCGGACTACAATGAGCAGTTCTTC	CASSTGLADYNEQFF
TRBV7-9	TRBJ2-7	few	.	TGTGCCAGCAGCTTAGATGTAGAGTACGAGCAGTACTTC	CASSLDVEYEQYF
TRBV25-1	TRBJ2-7	.	TRBD1	TGTGCCAGCACCGACGGGACAGGTGCCTACGAGCAGTACTTC	CASTDGTGAYEQYF
TRBV20-1	TRBJ2-7	few	.	TGCAGTGCTGGCAACCACGAGCAGTACTTC	CSAGNHEQYF
TRBV9	TRBJ1-1	.	.	TGTGCCAGCAGCGTAGGCACGGACACTGAAGCTTTCTTT	CASSVGTDTEAFF
TRBV7-3	TRBJ2-3	few	TRBD2	TGTGCCAGCGCCCGTAGCGGGAGGCATGAAGATACGCAGTATTTT	CASARSGRHEDTQYF
TRBV30	TRBJ2-1	.	TRBD2	TGTGCCTGGAGCGTATCGAGACTAGCGGGAGGGCTCGCTGACTACAATGAGCAGTTCTTC	CAWSVSRLAGGLADYNEQFF
TRBV4-1	TRBJ2-7	.	TRBD2	TGCGCCAGCAGCCGACCGAGGAGCGGGAACTACGAGCAGTACTTC	CASSRPRSGNYEQYF
TRBV2	TRBJ1-1	.	.	TGTGCCAGCAGGAGGCAGAACACTGAAGCTTTCTTT	CASRRQNTEAFF
TRBV30	TRBJ1-4	.	TRBD1	TGTGCCTGGAGCATACAGGGGGTAGCTGAAAAACTGTTTTTT	CAWSIQGVAEKLFF
TRBV28	TRBJ2-3	.	TRBD2	TGTGCCAGCAGTTTAGGAACGGGAGGGTTGGATACGCAGTATTTT	CASSLGTGGLDTQYF
TRBV4-2	TRBJ2-1	few	TRBD2	TGTGCCAGCAGCCAAGATCCGGCGGGAGGAGGCAATGAGCAGTTCTTC	CASSQDPAGGGNEQFF
TRBV6-5	TRBJ1-4	few	.	TGTGCCAGCAGTTACTCGTATCGGGCAGGGAAGGAAAAACTGTTTTTT	CASSYSYRAGKEKLFF
TRBV20-1	TRBJ1-2	.	.	TGTCCGTCCCGCCAGGATGGCTACACCTTC	CPSRQDGYTF
TRBV19	TRBJ2-5	.	TRBD1	TGTGCCAGTAGTATAAACCGACAGGGGGGCCCACAGGGGACCCAGTACTTC	CASSINRQGGPQGTQYF
TRBV30	TRBJ1-4	.	TRBD1	TGTGCCTCCCACAGGGGCGAAAAACTGTTTTTT	CASHRGEKLFF
TRBV10-3	TRBJ1-5	few	.	TGTGCCATCACCCCAGGGGATAGCAATCAGCCCCAGCATTTT	CAITPGDSNQPQHF
TRBV7-9	TRBJ1-2	.	.	TGTGCCAGCAGCTTAGGTCAGGGGAACTATGGCTACACCTTC	CASSLGQGNYGYTF
TRBV18	TRBJ2-7	few	.	TGTGCCAGCTCACAAACTTACGACGAGCAGTACTTC	CASSQTYDEQYF
TRBV11-3	TRBJ2-1	few	TRBD2	TGTGCCAGCAGCTTTTCGGAACTAGCGGGAGCTGGTCACAATGAGCAGTTCTTC	CASSFSELAGAGHNEQFF
TRBV15	TRBJ1-3	.	.	TGTGCCACCAGCAGAGATCCTTGGACTGCTTCTGGAAACACCATATATTTT	CATSRDPWTASGNTIYF
TRBV4-1	TRBJ2-3	.	.	TGCGCCAGCAGCCAACCGACAGGGACCCGCGGGGCGCAGTATTTT	CASSQPTGTRGAQYF
TRBV30	TRBJ2-3	.	.	TGTGCCTGGAGTGTAACTAGGTCCTACACCCCCTATAGCACAGATACGCAGTATTTT	CAWSVTRSYTPYSTDTQYF